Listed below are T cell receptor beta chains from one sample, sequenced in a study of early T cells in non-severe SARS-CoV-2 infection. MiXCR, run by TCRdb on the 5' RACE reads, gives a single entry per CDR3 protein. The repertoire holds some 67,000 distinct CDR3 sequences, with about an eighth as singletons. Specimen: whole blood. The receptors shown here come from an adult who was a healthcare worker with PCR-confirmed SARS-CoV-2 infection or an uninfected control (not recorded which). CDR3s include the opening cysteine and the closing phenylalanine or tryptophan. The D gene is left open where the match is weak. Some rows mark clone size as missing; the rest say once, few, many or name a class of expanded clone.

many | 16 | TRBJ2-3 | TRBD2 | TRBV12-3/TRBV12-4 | CASSTKRGGSTDTQYF | TGTGCCAGCAGCACTAAGCGGGGGGGAAGCACAGATACGCAGTATTTT
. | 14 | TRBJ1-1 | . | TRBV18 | CASSPRGLNTEAFF | TGTGCCAGCTCACCGAGGGGGTTGAACACTGAAGCTTTCTTT
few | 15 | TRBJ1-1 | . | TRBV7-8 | CASRPGTRINTEAFF | TGTGCCAGCAGACCCGGGACCAGGATTAACACTGAAGCTTTCTTT
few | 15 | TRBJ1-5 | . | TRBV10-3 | CAISESGGGNQPQHF | TGTGCCATCAGTGAGTCAGGGGGTGGCAATCAGCCCCAGCATTTT
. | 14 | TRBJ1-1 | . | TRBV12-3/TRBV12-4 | CASSRGRGNTEAFF | TGTGCCAGCAGTAGAGGACGGGGGAACACTGAAGCTTTCTTT
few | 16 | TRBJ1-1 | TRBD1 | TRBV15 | CATSTHRGLMNTEAFF | TGTGCCACCAGCACCCACAGGGGGCTAATGAACACTGAAGCTTTCTTT
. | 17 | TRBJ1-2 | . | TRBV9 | CASSVASSSLAPYGYTF | TGTGCCAGCAGCGTAGCTTCTAGTTCGCTAGCCCCCTATGGCTACACCTTC
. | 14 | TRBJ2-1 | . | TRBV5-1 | CASSLGGVDNEQFF | TGCGCCAGCAGCTTAGGGGGAGTGGACAATGAGCAGTTCTTC
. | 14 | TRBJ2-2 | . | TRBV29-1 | CSVAMVGASGELFF | TGCAGCGTTGCCATGGTAGGGGCCTCAGGGGAGCTGTTTTTT
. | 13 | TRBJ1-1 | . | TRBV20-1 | CSAKQGVETEAFF | TGCAGTGCGAAACAGGGTGTAGAAACTGAAGCTTTCTTT
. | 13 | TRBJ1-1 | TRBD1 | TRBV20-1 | CSAPRQGSFEAFF | TGCAGTGCTCCCCGACAGGGGAGTTTTGAAGCTTTCTTT
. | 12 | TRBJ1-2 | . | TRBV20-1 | CSAPGPNYGYTF | TGCAGTGCCCCGGGGCCTAACTATGGCTACACCTTC
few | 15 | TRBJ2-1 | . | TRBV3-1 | CASSQAGSYYNEQFF | TGTGCCAGCAGCCAAGCGGGATCCTACTACAATGAGCAGTTCTTC
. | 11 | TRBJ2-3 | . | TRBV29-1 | CSATGLDTQYF | TGCAGCGCCACGGGGTTAGATACGCAGTATTTT
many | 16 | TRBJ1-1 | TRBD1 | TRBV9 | CASSGPRATGKTEAFF | TGTGCCAGCAGCGGCCCCCGTGCGACAGGGAAAACTGAAGCTTTCTTT
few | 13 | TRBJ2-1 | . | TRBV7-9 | CASSLAQGGVQFF | TGTGCCAGCAGCTTAGCCCAGGGGGGGGTTCAGTTCTTC
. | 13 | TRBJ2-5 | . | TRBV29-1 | CSAKGGHGETQYF | TGCAGCGCCAAGGGGGGGCATGGAGAGACCCAGTACTTC
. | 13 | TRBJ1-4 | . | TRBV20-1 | CSAEGGFNEKLFF | TGCAGTGCTGAAGGGGGGTTTAATGAAAAACTGTTTTTT
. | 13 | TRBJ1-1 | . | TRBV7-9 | CASSDYKNTEAFF | TGTGCCAGCAGCGACTACAAGAACACTGAAGCTTTCTTT
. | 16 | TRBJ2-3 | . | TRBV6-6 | CASSWGRRPSTDTQYF | TGTGCCAGCAGTTGGGGACGTCGACCTAGCACAGATACGCAGTATTTT
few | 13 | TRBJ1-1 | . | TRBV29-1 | CSVVRPGNTEAFF | TGCAGCGTTGTAAGACCTGGGAACACTGAAGCTTTCTTT
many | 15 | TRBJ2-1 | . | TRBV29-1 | CSVVVVRGTLHEQFF | TGCAGCGTTGTGGTGGTGAGGGGTACACTTCATGAGCAGTTCTTC
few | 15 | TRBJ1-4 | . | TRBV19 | CASSLQRGKFEKLFF | TGTGCCAGTAGCTTGCAACGGGGGAAGTTTGAAAAACTGTTTTTT
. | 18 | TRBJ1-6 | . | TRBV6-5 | CASSYSRLGSSYNSPLHF | TGTGCCAGCAGTTACTCCAGATTGGGAAGCTCCTATAATTCACCCCTCCACTTT
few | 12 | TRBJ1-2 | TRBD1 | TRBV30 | CAWTGGYYGYTF | TGTGCCTGGACAGGGGGTTACTATGGCTACACCTTC
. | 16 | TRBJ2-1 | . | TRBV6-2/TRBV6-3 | CASSYSKRQAYNEQFF | TGTGCCAGCAGTTACTCGAAGAGGCAGGCCTACAATGAGCAGTTCTTC
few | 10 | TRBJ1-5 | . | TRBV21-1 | CASSDQPQHF | TGTGCCAGCAGCGATCAGCCCCAGCATTTT
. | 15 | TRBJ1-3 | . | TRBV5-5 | CASSRDPSPGNTIYF | TGTGCCAGCAGCCGGGATCCTTCCCCTGGAAACACCATATATTTT
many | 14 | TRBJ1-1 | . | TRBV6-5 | CASSEAPATLEAFF | TGTGCCAGCAGTGAGGCCCCGGCCACACTTGAAGCTTTCTTT
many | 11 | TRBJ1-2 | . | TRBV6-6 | CASTQGYGYTF | TGTGCCAGCACGCAGGGCTATGGCTACACCTTC
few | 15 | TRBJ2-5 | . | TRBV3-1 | CASSQKGGVWETQYF | TGTGCCAGCAGCCAAAAAGGGGGGGTTTGGGAGACCCAGTACTTC
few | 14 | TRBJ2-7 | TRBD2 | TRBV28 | CASSQLAGDYEQYF | TGTGCCAGCAGTCAACTAGCGGGGGACTACGAGCAGTACTTC
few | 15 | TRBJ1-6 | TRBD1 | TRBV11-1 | CASSRREGAHSPLHF | TGTGCCAGCAGCCGAAGGGAGGGGGCGCATTCACCCCTCCACTTT
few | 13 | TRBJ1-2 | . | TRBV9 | CASSLFQDSGYTF | TGTGCCAGCAGTCTGTTCCAGGATAGTGGCTACACCTTC
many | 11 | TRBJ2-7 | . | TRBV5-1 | CASRSSYEQYF | TGCGCCAGCAGGAGCTCCTACGAGCAGTACTTC
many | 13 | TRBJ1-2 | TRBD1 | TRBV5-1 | CASSQGDFTAGTF | TGCGCCAGCAGCCAGGGGGACTTCACCGCTGGGACCTTC
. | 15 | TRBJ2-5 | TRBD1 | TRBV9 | CASSAWDSFQETQYF | TGTGCCAGCAGCGCCTGGGACAGCTTCCAAGAGACCCAGTACTTC
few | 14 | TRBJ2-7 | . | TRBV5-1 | CASSQLSGTYEQYF | TGCGCCAGCAGCCAACTTAGCGGCACCTACGAGCAGTACTTC
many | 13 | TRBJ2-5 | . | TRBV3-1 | CASSQAEPGTQYF | TGTGCCAGCAGCCAAGCGGAACCGGGGACCCAGTACTTC
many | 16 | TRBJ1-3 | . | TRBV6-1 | CASSEAGPGAGNTIYF | TGTGCCAGCAGTGAAGCGGGGCCTGGCGCTGGAAACACCATATATTTT
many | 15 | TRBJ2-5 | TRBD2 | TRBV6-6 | CATTGGSAGQETQYF | TGTGCCACCACCGGAGGGTCAGCGGGACAAGAGACCCAGTACTTC
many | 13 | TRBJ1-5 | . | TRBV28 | CASSTGRNQPQHF | TGTGCCAGCAGTACAGGACGAAATCAGCCCCAGCATTTT
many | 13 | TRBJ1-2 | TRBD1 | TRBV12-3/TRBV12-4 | CASSTGGNYGYTF | TGTGCCAGCTCTACAGGGGGCAACTATGGCTACACCTTC
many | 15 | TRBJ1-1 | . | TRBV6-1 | CASSEQGRMNTEAFF | TGTGCCAGCAGTGAGCAGGGACGGATGAACACTGAAGCTTTCTTT
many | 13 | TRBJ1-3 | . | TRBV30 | CAWSTRLGYTIYF | TGTGCCTGGAGCACCAGGCTTGGATACACCATATATTTT
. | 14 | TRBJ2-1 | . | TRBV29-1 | CSSRGGQIYNEQFF | TGCAGCTCCCGCGGGGGACAGATCTACAATGAGCAGTTCTTC
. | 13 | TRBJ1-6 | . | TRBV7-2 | CASSPGTRRALHF | TGTGCCAGCAGCCCCGGGACAAGGCGAGCCCTCCACTTT
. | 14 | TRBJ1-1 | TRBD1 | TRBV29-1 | CSATGGGVNTEAFF | TGCAGCGCAACAGGGGGAGGTGTGAACACTGAAGCTTTCTTT
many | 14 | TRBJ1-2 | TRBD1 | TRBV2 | CASSGDRGARGYTF | TGTGCCAGCAGTGGGGACAGGGGGGCGCGTGGCTACACCTTC
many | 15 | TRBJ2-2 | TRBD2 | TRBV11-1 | CASSPAGGVSGELFF | TGTGCCAGCAGCCCGGCGGGGGGCGTCTCCGGGGAGCTGTTTTTT
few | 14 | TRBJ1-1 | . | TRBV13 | CASSLGPADTEAFF | TGTGCCAGCAGCTTAGGTCCAGCGGACACTGAAGCTTTCTTT
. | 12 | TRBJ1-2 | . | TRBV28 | CAINGGLPGYTF | TGTGCCATTAATGGGGGTCTGCCAGGCTACACCTTC
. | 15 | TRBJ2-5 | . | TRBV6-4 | CASSVEAGQQETQYF | TGTGCCAGCAGTGTTGAGGCGGGGCAACAAGAGACCCAGTACTTC
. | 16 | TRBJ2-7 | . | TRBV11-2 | CASSLDQGGFAYEQYF | TGTGCCAGCAGCTTAGATCAGGGGGGGTTCGCCTACGAGCAGTACTTC
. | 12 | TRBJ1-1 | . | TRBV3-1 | CASTPGGVRAFF | TGTGCCAGCACCCCGGGAGGCGTTAGGGCTTTCTTT
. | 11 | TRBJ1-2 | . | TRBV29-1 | CSVEAVYGYTF | TGCAGCGTTGAGGCAGTCTATGGCTACACCTTC